This T cell receptor beta chain derives from a study of cytomegalovirus exposure and HLA in healthy donors. General study findings and limits: TCR beta V segments were, for the most part, productive about 87% or about 30% of the time in an earlier analysis. Sequencing depth roughly uniform across donors was assumed in presence/absence analyses.

Trimming left V 1 base short and J 8 bases short, with 17 bases between. The CDR3 covers 14 residues. CDR1 and CDR2 (germline): GTSNPN, SVGIG (reference sequence). The PCR employed 60 Vbeta primers together with 13 Jbeta primers. TCRdb keeps only in-frame clones here, not all; method: immunoSEQ multiplex PCR. This sample yields about 77,000 clones, of which roughly 74% are seen a single time; approximately 3.4% belongs to the top ten. Samples came from healthy bone marrow donors. To note about this clone: Its antigen is still unknown.

The TCR originated in a middle-aged man in good health and CMV-seronegative. The rearrangement joins TRBV30 to TRBJ1-2; perhaps TRBD1 as D (5 bases). Sequencing used PBMCs. The CDR3 DNA sequence: TGTGCCTGGAGTGGACCGGGACCCGGGGGAGGCTACACCTTC. Translation gives CAWSGPGPGGGYTF. Based on the CDR3 plus reference TRBV30 and TRBJ1-2, the full variable domain is SQTIHQWPATLVQPVGSPLSLECTVEGTSNPNLYWYRQAAGRGLQLLFYSVGIGQISSEVPQNLSASRPQDRQFILSSKKLLLSDSGFYLCAWSGPGPGGGYTFGSGTRLTVV.